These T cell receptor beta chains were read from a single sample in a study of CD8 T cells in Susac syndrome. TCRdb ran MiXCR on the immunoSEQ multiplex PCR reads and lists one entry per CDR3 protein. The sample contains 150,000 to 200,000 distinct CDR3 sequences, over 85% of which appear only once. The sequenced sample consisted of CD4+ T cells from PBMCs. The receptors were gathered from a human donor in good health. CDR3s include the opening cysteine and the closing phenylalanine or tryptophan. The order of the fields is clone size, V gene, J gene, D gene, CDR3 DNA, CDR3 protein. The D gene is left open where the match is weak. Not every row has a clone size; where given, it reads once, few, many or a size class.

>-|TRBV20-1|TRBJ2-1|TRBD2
TGCAGTGCTAGGGCTAGCGGGGGGTACAATGAGCAGTTCTTC
CSARASGGYNEQFF
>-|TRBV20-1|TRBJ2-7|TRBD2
TGCAGTGCTAGAGCCGGGACTAGATTATACGAGCAGTACTTC
CSARAGTRLYEQYF
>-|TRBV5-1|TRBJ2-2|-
TGCGCCAGCAGCCTAGGGGACCTGAACACCGGGGAGCTGTTTTTT
CASSLGDLNTGELFF
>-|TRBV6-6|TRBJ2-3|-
TGTGCCAGCAGTTGGGACGGGAGCACAGATACGCAGTATTTT
CASSWDGSTDTQYF
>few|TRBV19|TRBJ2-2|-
TGTGCCAGTAGCCAGGGGAACACCGGGGAGCTGTTTTTT
CASSQGNTGELFF
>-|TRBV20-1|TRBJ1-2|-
TGCAGTGCCAGAGGTCAGACTAACTATGGCTACACCTTC
CSARGQTNYGYTF
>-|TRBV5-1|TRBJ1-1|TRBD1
TGCGCCACAAAACCGATGGGACAGGCGAACACTGAAGCTTTCTTT
CATKPMGQANTEAFF
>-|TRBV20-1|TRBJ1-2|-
TGCAGTGCGCGACGGGGTGATGGCTACACCTTC
CSARRGDGYTF
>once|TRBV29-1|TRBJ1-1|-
TGCACCGCGAGTCGGCAGGGCGAAGCTTTCTTT
CTASRQGEAFF
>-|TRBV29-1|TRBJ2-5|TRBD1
TGCAGCGTTGTTAGGACAGGGGGCAGGGGAGAGACCCAGTACTTC
CSVVRTGGRGETQYF
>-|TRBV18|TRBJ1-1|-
TGTGCCAGCTCACCAGAGGCGGGCACTGAAGCTTTCTTT
CASSPEAGTEAFF
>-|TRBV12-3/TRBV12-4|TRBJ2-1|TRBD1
TGTGCCAGCCGGGGACAGACCTCCTACAATGAGCAGTTCTTC
CASRGQTSYNEQFF
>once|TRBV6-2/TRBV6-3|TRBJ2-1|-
TGTGCCAGCAGTTACTTTCCCCCGGGAACCTACAATGAGCAGTTCTTC
CASSYFPPGTYNEQFF
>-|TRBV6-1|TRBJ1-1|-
TGTGCCAGCAGTGATCTCCAGGACACGAACACTGAAGCTTTCTTT
CASSDLQDTNTEAFF
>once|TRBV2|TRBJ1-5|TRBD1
TGTGCCAGCAGTGGGGGGGGACAGACAAATCAGCCCCAGCATTTT
CASSGGGQTNQPQHF
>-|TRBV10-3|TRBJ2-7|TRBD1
TGTGCCATCACCCTGGACAGGGGCGGGGAGCAGTACTTC
CAITLDRGGEQYF
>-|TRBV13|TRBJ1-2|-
TGTGCCAGCAGCTCCCGGGGGTATGGCTACACCTTC
CASSSRGYGYTF
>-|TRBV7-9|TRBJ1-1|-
TGTGCCAGCAGTCGGGTCCCTGAAGCTTTCTTT
CASSRVPEAFF
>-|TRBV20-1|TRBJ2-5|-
TGCAGTGCTAGTCGTCGTCGAGACTTCCAAGAGACCCAGTACTTC
CSASRRRDFQETQYF
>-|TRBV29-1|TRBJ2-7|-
TGCAGCGTTGAAAGACAGGCGAGCAACGAGCAGTACTTC
CSVERQASNEQYF
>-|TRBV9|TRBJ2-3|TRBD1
TGTGCCAGCAGCGTAGGGGGACAGGGGGCAGATACGCAGTATTTT
CASSVGGQGADTQYF
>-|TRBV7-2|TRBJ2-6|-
TGTGCCAGCAGCTTTCCCTCTGGGGCCAACGTCCTGACTTTC
CASSFPSGANVLTF
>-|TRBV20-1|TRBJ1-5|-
TGCAGTGCTAGAGTGGGTCCGCGCGGCAATCAGCCCCAGCATTTT
CSARVGPRGNQPQHF
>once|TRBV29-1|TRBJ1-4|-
TGCAGCGTTGAATCGTCAGGGGATGAAAAACTGTTTTTT
CSVESSGDEKLFF
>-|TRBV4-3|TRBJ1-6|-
TGCGCCAGCAGCCAAGATTGGCAGGGGAATTCACCCCTCCACTTT
CASSQDWQGNSPLHF
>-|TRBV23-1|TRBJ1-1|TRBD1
TGCGCCAGCAGTCATTGGGTGGGACAGTCAACTTCCCCTGAAGCTTTCTTT
CASSHWVGQSTSPEAFF
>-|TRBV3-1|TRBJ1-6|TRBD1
TGTGCCAGCAGCCCCCCGGACAGGGCAAATTCACCCCTCCACTTT
CASSPPDRANSPLHF
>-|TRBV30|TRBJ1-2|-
TGTGCCTGGAGTGTATTAGTACACAGAGAGCAAACCTTC
CAWSVLVHREQTF
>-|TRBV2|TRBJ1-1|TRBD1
TGTGCCAGCAGGGACAGGGGTCCTGAAGCTTTCTTT
CASRDRGPEAFF
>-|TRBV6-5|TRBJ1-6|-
TGTGCCAGCAGTTACGGACCAAATTCACCCCTCCACTTT
CASSYGPNSPLHF
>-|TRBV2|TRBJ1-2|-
TGTGCCAGCCGACCCGACAGCTATGGCTACACCTTC
CASRPDSYGYTF
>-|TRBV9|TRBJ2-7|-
TGTGCCAGCAGCGGGATTCCCCCTCACGAGCAGTACTTC
CASSGIPPHEQYF
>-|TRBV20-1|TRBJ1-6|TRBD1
TGCAGTGCTAGGGGACAGGGATATTCACCCCTCCACTTT
CSARGQGYSPLHF
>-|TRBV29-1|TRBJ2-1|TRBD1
TGCAGCGGGGGACAGGGAGGTGGGGAGCAGTTCTTC
CSGGQGGGEQFF
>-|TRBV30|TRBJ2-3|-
TGTGCCTGGAGCCCCGGTAGCGGTGTCACAGATACGCAGTATTTT
CAWSPGSGVTDTQYF
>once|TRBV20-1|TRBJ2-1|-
TGCAGTGCTCGGGAGACTAGTCCCGCCTACAATGAGCAGTTCTTC
CSARETSPAYNEQFF
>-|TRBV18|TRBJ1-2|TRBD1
TGTGCCAGCTCAGGGGGACAGGCCTATGGCTACACCTTC
CASSGGQAYGYTF
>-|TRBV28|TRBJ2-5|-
TGTGCCAGCAGTTTATATAACCCGGGGGAAGAGACCCAGTACTTC
CASSLYNPGEETQYF
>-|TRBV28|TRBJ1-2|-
TGTGCCAGCATCCTAGACCCATATGGCTACACCTTC
CASILDPYGYTF
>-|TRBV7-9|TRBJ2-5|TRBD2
TGTGCCAGCAGCTCGACTAGCGGGGGGTACCAAGAGACCCAGTACTTC
CASSSTSGGYQETQYF
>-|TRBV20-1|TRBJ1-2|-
TGCAGTGCTAGCCGGACCGCTGATGGAAGCTACACCTTC
CSASRTADGSYTF
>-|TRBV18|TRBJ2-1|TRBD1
TGTGCCAGCTCACCATTGGGACAGGGCCTTTCCAGTGAGCAGTTCTTC
CASSPLGQGLSSEQFF
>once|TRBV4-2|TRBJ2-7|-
TGTGCCAGCAGCCAAGATACGAGGAGCTCCTACGAGCAGTACTTC
CASSQDTRSSYEQYF
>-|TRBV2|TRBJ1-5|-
TGTGCCAGCTCGGCAGGCGTTAGGGCCCAGCATTTT
CASSAGVRAQHF
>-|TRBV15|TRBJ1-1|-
TGTGCCACCAGCGCTCCCACAGGGCTGACTGAAGCTTTCTTT
CATSAPTGLTEAFF
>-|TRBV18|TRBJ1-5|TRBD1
TGTGCCAGCTCATCGGGACAGGGTGCGAGGGATCAGCCCCAGCATTTT
CASSSGQGARDQPQHF
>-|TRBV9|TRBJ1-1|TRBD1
TGTGCCAGCAGCGTAGAGGGTCGACAGGGGGATGCTTTCTTT
CASSVEGRQGDAFF
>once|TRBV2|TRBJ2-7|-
TGTGCCAGCAGCCTAATAGTGGGCGAGCAGTACTTC
CASSLIVGEQYF
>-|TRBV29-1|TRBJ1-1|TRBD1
TGCAGCATCCGTGAAGGGGGCCGTACTGAAGCTTTCTTT
CSIREGGRTEAFF
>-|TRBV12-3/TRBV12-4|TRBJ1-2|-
TGTGCCAGCACTTCTAGGTACTATGGCTACACCTTC
CASTSRYYGYTF
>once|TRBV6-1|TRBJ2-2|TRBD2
TGTGCCAGCAGGCGGGACAGACCTTTAGCGGGGGGGAACACCGGGGAGCTGTTTTTT
CASRRDRPLAGGNTGELFF
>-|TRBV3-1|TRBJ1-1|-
TGTGCCAGCAGCCCCGGCGGGGCGACTGAAGCTTTCTTT
CASSPGGATEAFF
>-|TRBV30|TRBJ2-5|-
TGTGCCTGGACAGGGGGGCAGGGATTACAAGAGACCCAGTACTTC
CAWTGGQGLQETQYF
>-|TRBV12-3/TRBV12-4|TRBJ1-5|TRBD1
TGTGCCAGCAGTAGTAACAGGGGGCAGGTGCCCCAGCATTTT
CASSSNRGQVPQHF
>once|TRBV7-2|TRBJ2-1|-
TGTGCCAGCAGCCCCAACTCGGGCCACTCCTACAATGAGCAGTTCTTC
CASSPNSGHSYNEQFF